These 30 T cell receptor beta chains came from one sample sequenced in a study of shared clonotypes between healthy human individuals. Clones were read by immunoSEQ multiplex PCR, and TCRdb kept only the in-frame ones, dropping some. The data show some 1,400,000 clones, with roughly 97% seen just once and over 1% held by the top ten. The sample consisted of naive CD4+ T cells sorted from blood. Subset defined: CD45RA+ positively selected. Source of these receptors: a man under 40 in good health.

The chain links TRBV14 to TRBJ1-1; 12 bases fit TRBD1. Germline V CDR1 and CDR2: SGHDN, FVKESK. The length of the CDR3 is 19 residues. J lost 0 bases, V lost 0 bases, and 8 bases had no gene match. CDR3 protein: CASSQETWGQGALNTEAFF. CDR3 coding DNA: TGTGCCAGCAGCCAAGAAACTTGGGGACAGGGGGCCTTGAACACTGAAGCTTTCTTT.

The chain carries TRBV6-6 and TRBJ1-2; D is ambiguous. The V gene's germline CDR1 is MNHNY and CDR2 SVGAGI (reference sequence). The V end lost 10 bases, the J end lost 4 bases, and 19 bases lay between the germline ends. The CDR3 length is 14 residues. CDR3 sequence: CATSGRAVGYGYTF. In nucleotides, the CDR3 is TGTGCCACCTCAGGTCGTGCCGTCGGCTATGGCTACACCTTC.

The rearrangement joins TRBV11-2 to TRBJ2-7; D gene unclear. Looked up from germline, CDR1 is SGHAT and CDR2 is FQNNGV. V shed 5 bases and J shed 2 bases, with 19 bases lying between them. The CDR3 loop spans 16 amino acids. CDR3 residues: CASSPRPGPPTYEQYF. CDR3 sequence (DNA): TGTGCCAGCAGCCCAAGACCGGGCCCACCAACCTACGAGCAGTACTTC.

This rearrangement joins TRBV6-6 to TRBJ2-7; possibly TRBD2 for D (6 bases). V was pared by 2 bases and J by 5 bases, with 13 bases between. The CDR3 runs 14 residues. In germline, CDR1 is MNHNY, CDR2 SVGAGI (reference sequence). The CDR3 region is CASSYLAGIDEQYF. DNA for the CDR3: TGTGCCAGCAGTTACCTCGCGGGGATCGACGAGCAGTACTTC.

The chain uses TRBV18 and TRBJ2-1, with 8 bases fitting TRBD1. The V and J ends lost 2 bases and 10 bases, in that order; junction bases with no gene match: 13. The germline V gene encodes CDR1 KGHSH and CDR2 LQKENI. CDR3 length: 16 residues. The CDR3 region is CASSPTPRDRSGEQFF. For the CDR3, the DNA is TGTGCCAGCTCACCAACCCCCCGGGACAGGTCAGGCGAGCAGTTCTTC.

The rearrangement joins TRBV18 to TRBJ2-1; 10 bases align to TRBD2. Germline CDR1 is KGHSH and CDR2 is LQKENI. With 6 bases clipped from V and 6 bases from J, the junction kept 14 bases outside the gene matches. This CDR3 is 17 amino acids long. CDR3 in amino acids: CASSPLAGAHSGNEQFF. Here the CDR3 DNA reads TGTGCCAGCTCCCCTCTAGCGGGAGCTCACTCCGGCAATGAGCAGTTCTTC.

The chain carries TRBV6-1 and TRBJ1-1; TRBD1 matches 8 bases. CDR1 is MNHNS and CDR2 is SASEGT in the germline V gene. The J segment lost 3 bases and the V segment lost 5 bases, leaving 5 bases of the junction unmatched. CDR3 size: 14 residues. The chain's CDR3 is CASSKNRGDTEAFF. CDR3 DNA sequence: TGTGCCAGCAGTAAAAACAGGGGGGACACTGAAGCTTTCTTT.

For this clone: The sample contains more than one DNA sequence encoding this CDR3. The rearrangement links TRBV5-1 to TRBJ2-5; D is undetermined. Trimming shortened V by 2 bases and J by 0 bases, and 5 bases separated the two germline ends. The CDR3 extends over 13 amino acids. Per germline, CDR1 SGHRS and CDR2 YFSETQ. The CDR3 loop is CASSFSYQETQYF. Written as DNA, the CDR3 is TGCGCCAGCAGCTTCAGTTACCAAGAGACCCAGTACTTC.

The chain joins TRBV9 to TRBJ2-7, with 10 nucleotides matching TRBD2. Germline V gives CDR1 SGDLS, CDR2 YYNGEE. The CDR3 totals 15 residues. Trimming cost V 4 bases and J 2 bases; bases outside gene matches: 6. CDR3 sequence reads: CASSLEREGPYEQYF. CDR3 nucleotides: TGTGCCAGCAGCTTGGAGCGGGAGGGCCCCTACGAGCAGTACTTC.

V is TRBV28 and J is TRBJ1-3; D is perhaps TRBD1 (6 bases). The CDR3 runs 16 residues. CDR1 and CDR2 from the germline V gene are MDHEN and SYDVKM. Trimming took 4 bases from V and 4 from J, leaving 17 bases between them. CDR3 DNA: TGTGCCAGCAGTTCACCGGCTCTGGGGGGCGGAAACACCATATATTTT. Translation gives CASSSPALGGGNTIYF.

On this clone: Other DNA variants within this sample encode the same CDR3. This chain joins TRBV11-2 and TRBJ2-1; TRBD2 agrees at 7 bases. The CDR3 sequence is 15 residues long. From germline, CDR1 is SGHAT and CDR2 FQNNGV. V lost 0 bases, J lost 4 bases, and 3 bases stayed unmatched. CDR3 protein: CASSLDGGSYNEQFF. CDR3 DNA: TGTGCCAGCAGCTTAGACGGGGGGTCTTACAATGAGCAGTTCTTC.

V gene TRBV20-1 combines with J gene TRBJ1-5; D perhaps matches TRBD1 (5 bases). Germline-derived CDR1 and CDR2 are DFQATT and SNEGSKA (reference sequence). The length of the CDR3 is 11 residues. V was trimmed by 6 bases and J by 10 bases, leaving 13 bases between them. CDR3 in amino acids: CSATPGGPQHF. In DNA form, the CDR3 reads TGCAGTGCAACCCCGGGGGGACCCCAGCATTTT.

This sequence joins TRBV5-1 and TRBJ1-2; TRBD1 matches at 9 bases. Trimming at V came to 3 bases and at J to 4 bases, leaving 19 bases not matched to a gene. This CDR3 comprises 19 residues. Germline V gives CDR1 SGHRS, CDR2 YFSETQ. This chain's CDR3 is CASSSLLRDRDPPSYGYTF. CDR3 sequence (DNA): TGCGCCAGCAGCTCCTTACTACGGGACAGGGACCCGCCATCCTATGGCTACACCTTC.

This clone appeared once. The gene calls are TRBV5-1 and TRBJ1-4, with TRBD1 matching 9 bases. Losses at the gene ends were 4 bases for V and 7 bases for J; bases not matched to a gene: 14. Germline CDR1 reads SGHRS; CDR2 reads YFSETQ. The CDR3 covers 17 residues. The CDR3 coding sequence is TGCGCCAGCAGCCGGGACAGGGTTCGCGGTCGTTTTGAAAAACTGTTTTTT. This codes for CASSRDRVRGRFEKLFF.

The chain has TRBV28 and TRBJ2-7; 9 bases agree with TRBD1. CDR1 MDHEN and CDR2 SYDVKM come from the germline V gene. V lost 3 bases, J lost 6 bases, and 12 bases stayed unmatched. This CDR3 spans 16 amino acids. The chain's CDR3 is CASSFVAGQGIFEQYF. The CDR3 DNA follows: TGTGCCAGCAGTTTCGTCGCGGGACAGGGTATTTTCGAGCAGTACTTC.

The chain has TRBV6-1 and TRBJ2-1, with a possible D match to TRBD2 (7 bases). This CDR3 has 14 amino acids. Germline V lookup: CDR1 MNHNS, CDR2 SASEGT. V was trimmed by 6 bases and J by 8 bases, leaving 17 bases between them. The DNA of the CDR3 is TGTGCCAGCAGAAGTTTTACAGGGAGGGATGAGCAGTTCTTC. Protein: CASRSFTGRDEQFF.

On this clone: Other DNA sequences in this sample translate to the same CDR3. The CDR3 bases are TGTGCCAGCAGCGTAGCTGGAAATTACAATGAGCAGTTCTTC. The encoded protein is CASSVAGNYNEQFF. The rearrangement uses TRBV9 and TRBJ2-1; no clear D. Germline V gene lookup returns CDR1 SGDLS and CDR2 YYNGEE. This CDR3 has 14 amino acids. Between the trimmed V and J ends, which lost 0 bases and 4 bases, there was a span of 8 bases.

The chain joins TRBV2 to TRBJ2-1; TRBD2 agrees at 9 bases. The CDR3 has 14 residues. J lost 7 bases, V lost 7 bases, and 8 bases had no gene match. Germline V gene lookup returns CDR1 SNHLY and CDR2 FYNNEI. CDR3 sequence reads: CASIGLASINEQFF. DNA for the CDR3: TGTGCCAGCATAGGACTAGCGTCCATTAATGAGCAGTTCTTC.

This chain uses TRBV4-1 with TRBJ2-5, with D hard to call. The CDR3 loop spans 15 amino acids. The V gene's germline CDR1 is MGHRA and CDR2 YSYEKL. V was trimmed by 0 bases and J by 7 bases, leaving 15 bases between them. The DNA of the CDR3 is TGCGCCAGCAGCCAAGATGGTTCGTCGTCAGGGACCCAGTACTTC. Amino acids: CASSQDGSSSGTQYF.

V usage is TRBV7-9 and J usage is TRBJ2-1; tentative D call: TRBD2 (6 bases). V was trimmed by 5 bases and J by 10 bases, leaving 15 bases between them. The CDR3 consists of 13 residues. The germline gives CDR1 SEHNR, CDR2 FQNEAQ (reference sequence). The chain's CDR3 is CASSPGVGREQFF. The CDR3, as DNA: TGTGCCAGCAGCCCGGGGGTTGGACGGGAGCAGTTCTTC. The complete variable domain, with remaining parts taken from reference TRBV7-9 and TRBJ2-1, reads DTGVSQNPRHKITKRGQNVTFRCDPISEHNRLYWYRQTLGQGPEFLTYFQNEAQLEKSRLLSDRFSAERPKGSFSTLEIQRTEQGDSAMYLCASSPGVGREQFFGPGTRLTVL.

The chain recombines TRBV29-1 with TRBJ2-2; D gene unclear. With 6 bases removed from V and 3 bases from J, the gap between germline ends came to 20 bases. This CDR3 has 16 amino acids. The germline V gene encodes CDR1 SQVTM and CDR2 ANQGSEA. CDR3 amino acids: CSVSSSVVSDTGELFF. CDR3 sequence (DNA): TGCAGCGTCTCCAGTTCCGTTGTCTCGGACACCGGGGAGCTGTTTTTT.

The chain has TRBV30 and TRBJ1-3, with D possibly being TRBD1 (6 bases). Germline V gene data show CDR1 as GTSNPN and CDR2 as SVGIG (reference sequence). V lost 2 bases, J lost 9 bases, and 11 bases lay in between. This CDR3 has 12 residues. CDR3 sequence: CAWSQGFSTIYF. The CDR3 bases are TGTGCCTGGAGTCAGGGGTTTAGCACCATATATTTT.

The chain recombines TRBV6-1 with TRBJ2-3, with 7 bases fitting TRBD1. There are 16 residues in the CDR3. Germline-derived CDR1 and CDR2 are MNHNS and SASEGT. Germline trimming cut 2 bases from V and 3 bases from J; bases unmatched to any gene: 8. The DNA of the CDR3 is TGTGCCAGCAGTGAAATGACAGGGAAGTTGACAGATACGCAGTATTTT. Its translation is CASSEMTGKLTDTQYF.

CDR3 residues: CASSSTALSEAFF. In DNA, the CDR3 is TGTGCCAGCAGCTCAACGGCCCTTTCGGAAGCTTTCTTT. This chain joins TRBV9 and TRBJ1-1; D is unresolved. V was cut by 4 bases and J by 8 bases, with 15 bases left in between. The CDR3 contains 13 residues. Germline values: CDR1 SGDLS, CDR2 YYNGEE.

This sequence joins TRBV29-1 and TRBJ2-2; the D gene is possibly TRBD2 (6 bases). CDR1 is SQVTM and CDR2 is ANQGSEA in the germline V gene. Trimming pared 7 bases from V and 4 bases from J, leaving 10 bases between. The CDR3 has 12 amino acids. CDR3 region: CSASGSTGELFF. CDR3 DNA: TGCAGCGCCAGCGGGTCCACCGGGGAGCTGTTTTTT.

This chain uses TRBV6-1 with TRBJ2-2; 9 bases fit TRBD2. The CDR3 loop spans 14 amino acids. V was pared by 7 bases and J by 1 base, with 1 base of the junction left unmatched. From germline, CDR1 is MNHNS and CDR2 SASEGT. CDR3 nucleotides: TGTGCCAGCAAGACTAGCGGGAACACCGGGGAGCTGTTTTTT. As protein: CASKTSGNTGELFF.

The chain has TRBV7-2 and TRBJ2-7; TRBD2 matches at 12 bases. The CDR3 covers 15 residues. V lost 7 bases and J lost 7; bases outside the gene matches: 11. CDR1 and CDR2 (germline): SGHTA, FQGNSA. This CDR3 reads CASTSLAGGPGEQYF. For the CDR3, the DNA is TGTGCCAGCACATCTCTAGCGGGAGGGCCGGGTGAGCAGTACTTC.

The genes are TRBV20-1 and TRBJ1-1; D might be TRBD1 (5 bases). There are 10 residues in the CDR3. V was pared by 4 bases and J by 8 bases, with 8 bases between. Germline V gives CDR1 DFQATT, CDR2 SNEGSKA (reference sequence). The CDR3 here is CSATRTEAFF. The CDR3 bases are TGCAGTGCTACGCGGACAGAAGCTTTCTTT.

The gene calls are TRBV6-5 and TRBJ2-3, with D hard to call. The length of the CDR3 is 12 residues. Germline values: CDR1 MNHEY, CDR2 SVGAGI. The V gene lost 5 bases and the J gene lost 4 bases, with 7 bases spanning the gap. The CDR3 spells CASSQVPDTQYF. The CDR3 DNA reads TGTGCCAGCAGTCAAGTGCCAGATACGCAGTATTTT.

The chain is built from TRBV6-6 and TRBJ2-3; TRBD2 matches at 10 bases. J was trimmed by 1 base and V by 6 bases; bases with no gene match: 7. Germline loops: CDR1 MNHNY, CDR2 SVGAGI (reference sequence). CDR3 length: 16 amino acids. The CDR3 reads CASRILAGIGTDTQYF. The CDR3 DNA reads TGTGCCAGCAGGATACTAGCGGGAATTGGCACAGATACGCAGTATTTT.